The clone carrying this T cell receptor (beta chain) was observed a few times. These data originate in a study of T cells in Graves' hyperthyroidism and ophthalmopathy. The CDR3 contains 15 residues. Germline lookup yields CDR1 SNHLY and CDR2 FYNNEI. V was cut by 5 bases and J by 1 base, with 12 bases left in between. From RNA transcripts, TCR beta CDR3 regions were amplified. A first-round RT-PCR of the TCR CDR3 used the HTBI primer set. TCRdb re-analysed the multiplex PCR reads in MiXCR, keeping a single row per CDR3 protein. The sample contains about 530,000 distinct CDR3 sequences, 17% of which appear only once.

The material sequenced was blood. The receptor was derived from a woman aged 18 to 35 with Graves' ophthalmopathy. The chain carries TRBV2 and TRBJ1-5; maybe TRBD1 (6 bases). The CDR3 nucleotides read TGTGCCAGCAGTTCTTCAGGGGCGAGCAATCAGCCCCAGCATTTT. Translating gives CASSSSGASNQPQHF. Variable domain in full (rest from reference TRBV2 and TRBJ1-5): EPEVTQTPSHQVTQMGQEVILRCVPISNHLYFYWYRQILGQKVEFLVSFYNNEISEKSEIFDDQFSVERPDGSNFTLKIRSTKLEDSAMYFCASSSSGASNQPQHFGDGTRLSIL.